The present TCR beta chain was sequenced within a study of CXCR3-negative and CXCR3-positive naive CD8 T cells. Study as a whole: Roughly 1.5 +/- 0.3 million TRB reads came from each library, giving 110 million to 150 million in total. Findings and caveats of the study: Within a donor, both naive subsets shared TRBV-TRBJ usage, unlike memory cells. CXCR3 expression partially decreased after cryopreservation; most assays used fresh PBMCs. CXCR3-expressing naive cells carried TRB CDR3s more hydrophobic than those of CXCR3-negative naive cells.

Germline V gene data show CDR1 as LNHNV and CDR2 as YYDKDF (reference sequence). The CDR3 is 17 amino acids. On this clonotype itself: The antigen remains unidentified.

UMI-labeled 5' RACE yielded the TRB cDNA libraries. TCRdb re-called the 5' RACE reads; every CDR3 protein appears as one record, without DNA. This sample contains about 58,000 distinct CDR3 sequences. The receptor comes from a human donor in good health. Some clones in this sample may be carry-over from other donors' samples. The material sequenced was naive CXCR3- CD8+ T cells from blood. Subset noted: CD45RO-CCR7+CD27+CD95- naive CD8+ T cells lacking CXCR3 (TNR3-). The chain couples TRBV15 to TRBJ2-1; no DNA is available, so the TRBD1 call from TCRdb remains unchecked. CDR3 sequence: CATSSSETGGIYNEQFF. The complete variable domain, with remaining parts taken from reference TRBV15 and TRBJ2-1, reads DAMVIQNPRYQVTQFGKPVTLSCSQTLNHNVMYWYQQKSSQAPKLLFHYYDKDFNNEADTPDNFQSRRPNTSFCFLDIRSPGLGDTAMYLCATSSSETGGIYNEQFFGPGTRLTVL.